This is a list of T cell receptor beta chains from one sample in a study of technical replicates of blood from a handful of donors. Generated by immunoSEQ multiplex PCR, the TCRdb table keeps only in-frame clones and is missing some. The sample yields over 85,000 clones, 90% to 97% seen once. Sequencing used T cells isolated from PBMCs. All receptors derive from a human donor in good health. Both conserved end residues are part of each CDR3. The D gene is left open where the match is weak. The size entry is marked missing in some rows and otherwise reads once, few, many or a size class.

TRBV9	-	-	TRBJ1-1	CASSVDFRASEAFF	TGTGCCAGCAGCGTAGATTTCAGGGCCAGTGAAGCTTTCTTT
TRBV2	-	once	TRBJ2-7	CASGRTRSYEQYF	TGTGCCAGCGGGAGGACTCGTTCCTACGAGCAGTACTTC
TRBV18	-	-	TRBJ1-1	CASSPPSAEAFF	TGTGCCAGCTCACCACCGTCGGCTGAAGCTTTCTTT
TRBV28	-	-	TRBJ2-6	CASSWQGFSGANVLTF	TGTGCCAGCAGTTGGCAGGGGTTCTCTGGGGCCAACGTCCTGACTTTC
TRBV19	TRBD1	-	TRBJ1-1	CASGTGGQNTEAFF	TGTGCCAGCGGGACAGGGGGTCAGAACACTGAAGCTTTCTTT
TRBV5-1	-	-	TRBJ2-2	CASTKGPGQTGELFF	TGCGCCAGCACCAAAGGGCCAGGGCAAACCGGGGAGCTGTTTTTT
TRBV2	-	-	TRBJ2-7	CASSEGRGSTYEQYF	TGTGCCAGCAGTGAAGGTAGGGGCAGTACCTACGAGCAGTACTTC
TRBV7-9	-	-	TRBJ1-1	CASRGGQNTEAFF	TGTGCCAGCCGGGGGGGCCAGAACACTGAAGCTTTCTTT
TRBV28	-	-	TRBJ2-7	CASSPRLGSYEQYF	TGTGCCAGCAGTCCTCGCCTCGGGTCCTACGAGCAGTACTTC
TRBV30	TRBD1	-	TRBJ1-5	CAWKEAGGVPQHF	TGTGCCTGGAAGGAAGCAGGGGGAGTGCCCCAGCATTTT
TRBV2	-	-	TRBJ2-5	CASSEAHGRQETQYF	TGTGCCAGCAGTGAAGCACACGGGAGACAAGAGACCCAGTACTTC
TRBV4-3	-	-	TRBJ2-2	CASSQAGTLNTGELFF	TGCGCCAGCAGCCAAGCCGGGACACTTAACACCGGGGAGCTGTTTTTT
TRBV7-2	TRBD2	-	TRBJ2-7	CASSSQTSGLDEQYF	TGTGCCAGCAGCTCCCAGACTAGCGGCCTAGACGAGCAGTACTTC
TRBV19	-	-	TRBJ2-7	CASSIARLTHYEQYF	TGTGCCAGTAGTATAGCACGCCTAACTCACTACGAGCAGTACTTC
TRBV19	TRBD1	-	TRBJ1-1	CASDLGQGGTEAFF	TGTGCCAGTGACCTAGGACAGGGGGGCACTGAAGCTTTCTTT
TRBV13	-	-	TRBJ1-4	CASSLYRAGNEKLFF	TGTGCCAGCAGCCTCTACAGGGCTGGTAATGAAAAACTGTTTTTT
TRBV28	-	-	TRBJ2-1	CASSFDGSNEQFF	TGTGCCAGCAGTTTTGACGGGAGTAATGAGCAGTTCTTC
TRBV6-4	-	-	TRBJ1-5	CASSDSEGGSNQPQHF	TGTGCCAGCAGTGACTCGGAAGGAGGGAGCAATCAGCCCCAGCATTTT
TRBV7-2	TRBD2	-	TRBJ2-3	CASSHGTAGVTQYF	TGTGCCAGCAGCCACGGGACCGCGGGAGTTACGCAGTATTTT
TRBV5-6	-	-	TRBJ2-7	CASSLSSGLFYEQYF	TGTGCCAGCAGCTTGTCGTCAGGGTTGTTCTACGAGCAGTACTTC
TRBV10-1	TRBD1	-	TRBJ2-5	CASSDRDSQETQYF	TGCGCCAGCAGCGACCGGGACAGCCAAGAGACCCAGTACTTC
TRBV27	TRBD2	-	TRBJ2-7	CASSPGTSGSNEQYF	TGTGCCAGCAGTCCGGGGACTAGCGGGAGCAACGAGCAGTACTTC
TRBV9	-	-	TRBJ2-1	CASSVAYYNEQFF	TGTGCCAGCAGCGTGGCATACTACAATGAGCAGTTCTTC
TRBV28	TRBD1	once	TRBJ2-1	CASSVAQGAMVNEQFF	TGTGCCAGCAGCGTAGCACAGGGGGCGATGGTCAATGAGCAGTTCTTC
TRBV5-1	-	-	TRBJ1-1	CASSLAGTREAFF	TGCGCCAGCAGCTTGGCTGGGACACGGGAAGCTTTCTTT
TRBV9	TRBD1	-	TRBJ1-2	CASSVDMGQLNYGYTF	TGTGCCAGCAGCGTAGATATGGGACAGCTTAACTATGGCTACACCTTC
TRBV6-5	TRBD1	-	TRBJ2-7	CASSSPGTGRPDEQYF	TGTGCCAGCAGTTCCCCGGGGACAGGGCGTCCGGACGAGCAGTACTTC
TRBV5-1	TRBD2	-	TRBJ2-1	CASSLWTSGRAEFRGEQFF	TGCGCCAGCAGCTTGTGGACTAGCGGGAGGGCGGAATTTAGGGGTGAGCAGTTCTTC
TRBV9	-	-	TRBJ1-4	CASSVAGENEKLFF	TGTGCCAGCAGCGTAGCTGGAGAGAATGAAAAACTGTTTTTT
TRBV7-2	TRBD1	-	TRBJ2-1	CASSWIRGRDEQFF	TGTGCCAGCAGCTGGATTAGGGGGCGCGATGAGCAGTTCTTC
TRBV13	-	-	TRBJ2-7	CASSFSYEQYF	TGTGCCAGCTCCTTCTCTTACGAGCAGTACTTC
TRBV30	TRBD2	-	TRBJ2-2	CAWRPWKLAGRDSSGELFF	TGTGCCTGGAGACCCTGGAAACTAGCGGGACGGGATAGTTCCGGGGAGCTGTTTTTT
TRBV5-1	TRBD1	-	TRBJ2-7	CASSMDRVKNEQYF	TGCGCCAGCAGCATGGACAGGGTCAAGAACGAGCAGTACTTC
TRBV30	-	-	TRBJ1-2	CASSALGRNYGYTF	TGTGCCAGTAGCGCCCTAGGACGCAACTATGGCTACACCTTC
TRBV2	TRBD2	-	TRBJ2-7	CASRHGTSAGEQYF	TGTGCCAGCAGACATGGGACTAGCGCGGGCGAGCAGTACTTC
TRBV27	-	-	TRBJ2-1	CASSLLGSEQFF	TGTGCCAGCAGTTTGTTAGGGAGTGAGCAGTTCTTC
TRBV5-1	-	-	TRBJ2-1	CASSGIRSYNEQFF	TGCGCCAGCTCGGGGATAAGGTCCTACAATGAGCAGTTCTTC
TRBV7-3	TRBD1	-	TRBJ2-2	CASSKGTGETGELFF	TGTGCCAGCAGCAAGGGGACAGGGGAAACCGGGGAGCTGTTTTTT
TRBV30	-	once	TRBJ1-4	CACQRENYEKLFF	TGTGCCTGCCAGAGGGAAAATTATGAAAAACTGTTTTTT
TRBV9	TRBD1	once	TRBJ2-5	CASSEGQWGQETQYF	TGTGCCAGCAGCGAGGGACAGTGGGGGCAAGAGACCCAGTACTTC
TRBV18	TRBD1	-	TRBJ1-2	CASSTRDRGQGYTF	TGTGCCAGCTCAACCCGGGACAGGGGGCAAGGCTACACCTTC
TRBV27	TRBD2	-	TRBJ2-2	CASSPWGGSRTGELFF	TGTGCCAGCAGCCCATGGGGGGGGAGCCGCACCGGGGAGCTGTTTTTT
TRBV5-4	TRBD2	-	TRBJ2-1	CASSLAPSGKVDEQFF	TGTGCCAGCAGCTTGGCCCCGAGCGGGAAGGTTGATGAGCAGTTCTTC
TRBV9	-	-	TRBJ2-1	CASSVGGLSYNEQFF	TGTGCCAGCAGCGTAGGGGGACTCTCCTACAATGAGCAGTTCTTC
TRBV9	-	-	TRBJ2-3	CASSVRGRDTDTQYF	TGTGCCAGCAGCGTAAGAGGGCGGGACACAGATACGCAGTATTTT
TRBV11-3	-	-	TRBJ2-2	CASSFFDTGELFF	TGTGCCAGCAGCTTTTTCGACACCGGGGAGCTGTTTTTT
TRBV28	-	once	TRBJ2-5	CASIGQETQYF	TGTGCCAGCATCGGTCAAGAGACCCAGTACTTC
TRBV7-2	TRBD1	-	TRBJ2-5	CASSTGQDQTQYF	TGTGCCAGCAGCACCGGACAGGATCAGACCCAGTACTTC
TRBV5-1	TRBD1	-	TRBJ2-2	CASSPRTGLSTGELFF	TGCGCCAGCAGCCCAAGGACAGGGTTGTCCACCGGGGAGCTGTTTTTT
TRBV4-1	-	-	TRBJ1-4	CASSQERRNEKLFF	TGCGCCAGCAGCCAAGAGCGCAGGAATGAAAAACTGTTTTTT
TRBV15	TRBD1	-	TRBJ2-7	CATSGTGPYEQYF	TGTGCCACTTCCGGGACAGGGCCCTACGAGCAGTACTTC
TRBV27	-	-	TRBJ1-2	CASSPRGGGGGYGYTF	TGTGCCAGCAGTCCCCGAGGGGGGGGCGGTGGCTATGGCTACACCTTC
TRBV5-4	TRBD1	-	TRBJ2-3	CASSDRGGTDTQYF	TGTGCCAGCAGCGACAGGGGTGGCACAGATACGCAGTATTTT
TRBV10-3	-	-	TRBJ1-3	CAISESLNTIYF	TGTGCCATCAGTGAATCCTTGAACACCATATATTTT
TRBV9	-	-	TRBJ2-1	CASSVAIEGGEQFF	TGTGCCAGCAGCGTAGCTATCGAGGGTGGAGAGCAGTTCTTC
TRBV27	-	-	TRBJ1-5	CASSLSTVFGEPQHF	TGTGCCAGCAGTTTATCCACAGTGTTCGGTGAGCCCCAGCATTTT